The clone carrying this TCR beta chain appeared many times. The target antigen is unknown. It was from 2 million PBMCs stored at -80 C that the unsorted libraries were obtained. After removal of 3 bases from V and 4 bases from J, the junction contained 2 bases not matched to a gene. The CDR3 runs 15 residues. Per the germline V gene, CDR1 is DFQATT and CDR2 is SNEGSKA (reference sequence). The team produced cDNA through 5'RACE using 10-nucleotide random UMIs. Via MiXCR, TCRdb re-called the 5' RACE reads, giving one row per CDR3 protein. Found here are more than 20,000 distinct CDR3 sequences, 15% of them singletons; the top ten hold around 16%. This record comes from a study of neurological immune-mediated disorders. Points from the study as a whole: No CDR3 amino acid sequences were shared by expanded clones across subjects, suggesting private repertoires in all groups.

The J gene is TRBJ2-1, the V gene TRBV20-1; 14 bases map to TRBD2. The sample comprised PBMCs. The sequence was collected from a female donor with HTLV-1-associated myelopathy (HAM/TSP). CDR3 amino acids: CSARGLAGVYNEQFF. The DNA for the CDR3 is TGCAGTGCTAGGGGACTAGCGGGGGTATACAATGAGCAGTTCTTC.